The next 10 T cell receptor beta chains were all read from a single sample in a study of T cell repertoires in cytomegalovirus infection. TCRdb redid the calling of the reads with MiXCR, one entry per CDR3 protein. This sample has approximately 500,000 distinct CDR3 sequences, with approximately 17% found just once. Sequencing was performed on CD8+ T cells from PBMCs. These TCRs come from a human donor in good health (CMV status not recorded). Some clones in this sample may be carry-over from other donors' samples.

The sample holds a few counts of this clonotype. The chain is built from TRBV7-9 and TRBJ1-3; maybe TRBD1 (5 bases). The germline V gene encodes CDR1 SEHNR and CDR2 FQNEAQ (reference sequence). V lost 8 bases to trimming and J lost 0 bases, with 23 bases between them. The CDR3 loop spans 18 amino acids. CDR3 DNA: TGTGCCAGCCCGACGGAGGGGACCTTCTCCAACTCTGGAAACACCATATATTTT. Translation gives CASPTEGTFSNSGNTIYF.

This clonotype was seen many times. The V gene is TRBV7-9, the J gene TRBJ1-5; D may be TRBD1 (6 bases). The CDR3 length is 16 residues. Germline CDR1 and CDR2: SEHNR and FQNEAQ (reference sequence). V was pared by 1 base and J by 3 bases, with 13 bases between. The CDR3 bases are TGTGCCAGCAGCTTAGTGGGGGGGGGGCCCAATCAGCCCCAGCATTTT. This gives the protein CASSLVGGGPNQPQHF.

The rearrangement uses TRBV6-1 and TRBJ1-2; TRBD1 matches 10 bases. J was trimmed by 8 bases and V by 6 bases; bases with no gene match: 12. The CDR3 totals 15 residues. The germline gives CDR1 MNHNS, CDR2 SASEGT. CDR3 protein: CASRDPGQGLQGYTF. CDR3 nucleotides: TGTGCCAGCAGGGACCCGGGACAGGGGTTGCAGGGCTACACCTTC.

At least ten counts were recorded for this clonotype. The chain has TRBV6-5 and TRBJ1-6; D unresolved. Germline V gene lookup returns CDR1 MNHEY and CDR2 SVGAGI. The CDR3 length is 12 residues. V was cut by 5 bases and J by 7 bases, with 6 bases left in between. The CDR3, as DNA: TGTGCCAGCAGTGTTCGGAATTCACCCCTCCACTTT. It specifies CASSVRNSPLHF.

The DNA of the CDR3 is TGTGCCAGCAGCTTCCCGACGGCGGGGGGCGAGGGCACTGAAGCTTTCTTT. It translates to CASSFPTAGGEGTEAFF. This rearrangement joins TRBV5-4 to TRBJ1-1; weak D call: TRBD1 (6 bases). V was trimmed by 2 bases and J by 4 bases, leaving 21 bases between them. The germline V gene encodes CDR1 SGHNT and CDR2 YYREEE (reference sequence). The CDR3 covers 17 residues.

This clonotype appeared a few times. This chain uses TRBV7-9 with TRBJ1-5; D is uncertain. The germline CDR1 and CDR2 sequences are SEHNR and FQNEAQ (reference sequence). V lost 1 base, J lost 9 bases, and 10 bases lay in between. The CDR3 is 13 residues long. CDR3: CASSLEATRPQHF. The CDR3 DNA reads TGTGCCAGCAGCTTAGAAGCTACCCGGCCCCAGCATTTT.

This chain uses TRBV15 with TRBJ1-2; D gene unclear. V was cut by 0 bases and J by 3 bases, with 11 bases left in between. Germline V gives CDR1 LNHNV, CDR2 YYDKDF (reference sequence). The CDR3 is 15 amino acids. The CDR3 DNA follows: TGTGCCACCAGCAGAGACAGGCAAGAATACTATGGCTACACCTTC. Protein product: CATSRDRQEYYGYTF.

Comment on this clonotype: The CDR3 carries no conserved terminal phenylalanine or tryptophan, so it likely arises from a read error. The J gene is TRBJ2-5, the V gene TRBV10-2; no firm D call. This CDR3 has 12 amino acids. Germline loops: CDR1 WSHSY, CDR2 SAAADI. Trimming pared 6 bases from V and 5 bases from J, leaving 10 bases between. The CDR3 region is CASSLTAETQYL. CDR3 nucleotide sequence: TGCGCCAGCAGCCTGACTGCGGAGACCCAGTACTTA.

At least ten counts were recorded for this clonotype. The genes are TRBV11-1 and TRBJ2-3; TRBD1 or TRBD2 may be the D gene (5 bases each). Trimming left V 4 bases short and J 4 bases short, with 15 bases between. CDR1 and CDR2 from the germline V gene are SGHAT and FQDESV (reference sequence). The CDR3 loop spans 15 amino acids. CDR3 sequence reads: CASSSGTKRADTQYF. CDR3 coding DNA: TGTGCCAGCAGCTCAGGGACGAAGCGCGCAGATACGCAGTATTTT.

Regarding this clonotype: Since no conserved phenylalanine or tryptophan closes the CDR3, a read error is the likely cause. DNA for the CDR3: TGTGCCAGCTCACCCCCGGGACAGAGAACCTACGAGCAGTACTTA. Its translation: CASSPPGQRTYEQYL. The chain joins TRBV18 to TRBJ2-7; 7 bases match TRBD1. Germline lookup yields CDR1 KGHSH and CDR2 LQKENI. V trimming: 3 bases; J trimming: 2 bases; junction bases outside the gene matches: 7. This CDR3 region has 15 residues.